Each of the 8 T cell receptor gamma chains below was sequenced from the same sample in a study of gamma delta lymphoproliferative disorders and STAT genes. Genomic DNA from isolated PBMCs served as the sequencing template. TCRdb redid the clone calls on the multiplex PCR reads with CATT. Here the sample spans several thousand gamma-chain clones, around 6.5% being singletons. Material: blood. The source of these receptors is a human donor in good health.

Of note for this clone: The database protein in TCRdb disagrees with the DNA translation at residue 3; the sequence shown here was translated from the DNA. V is TRGV8 and J is TRGJP1. TCRdb leaves out the J gene; it was filled in here by matching the DNA to germline. The CDR3 runs to 14 residues. The germline CDR1 and CDR2 sequences are VENAVY and YDSYNSRV. In DNA form, the CDR3 reads TGTGCCATCTGGGATAGGGGCACTGGTTGGTTCAAGATATTT. This encodes CAIWDRGTGWFKIF.

There are many counts of this clone. The sample has other DNA sequences that encode this CDR3 too. This sequence joins TRGV2 and TRGJ1 or TRGJ2. Since TCRdb gives no J gene, matching the DNA to germline was used here to assign it. Germline V lookup: CDR1 EGSNGY, CDR2 YDSYNSKV. The CDR3 runs to 13 residues. The ends lost 0 bases at V and 6 bases at J; junction bases unmatched: 5. The CDR3 sequence is CATWDGRSYKKLF. For the CDR3, the DNA is TGTGCCACCTGGGACGGGCGGTCTTATAAGAAACTCTTT.

This clone rates as medium-sized. The chain employs TRGV3 and TRGJ1 or TRGJ2. Here the J gene came from matching the DNA to germline, since TCRdb omits it. Germline V gives CDR1 VTNTFY, CDR2 YDVSTARD (reference sequence). This CDR3 contains 12 residues. V shed 4 bases, J shed 3 bases, and the junction held 3 bases outside the gene matches. CDR3 residues: CATWEAYYKKLF. The CDR3 DNA reads as TGTGCCACCTGGGAGGCTTATTATAAGAAACTCTTT.

There are a few counts of this clone. V gene TRGV2 combines with J gene TRGJ1 or TRGJ2. Assignment of the J gene here rests on matching the DNA to germline, because TCRdb gives none. Looked up from germline, CDR1 is EGSNGY and CDR2 is YDSYNSKV. V was clipped by 0 bases and J by 3 bases; unmatched bases: 11. The CDR3 runs to 16 residues. The CDR3 bases are TGTGCCACCTGGGACGGGCCGTCTCGTTTTTATTATAAGAAACTCTTT. Its translation: CATWDGPSRFYYKKLF.

This clone came up many times. This chain connects TRGV9 to TRGJP. The J gene is absent in TCRdb and was assigned here via DNA matching to germline. CDR1 GITISATS and CDR2 ISYDGTV come from the germline V gene (reference sequence). The CDR3 is 13 amino acids. The V and J ends lost 9 bases and 12 bases, in that order; junction bases with no gene match: 8. The chain's CDR3 is CALPPGGKKIKVF. The CDR3 DNA reads as TGTGCCTTGCCCCCCGGGGGCAAAAAAATCAAGGTATTT.

By frequency in the sample, this clone is medium-sized. The chain combines TRGV3 with TRGJ1 or TRGJ2. The J gene is absent in TCRdb and was assigned here via DNA matching to germline. The trim removed 0 bases at V and 3 bases at J, leaving 14 bases unmatched. Germline loops: CDR1 VTNTFY, CDR2 YDVSTARD (reference sequence). CDR3 size: 17 residues. The CDR3 coding sequence is TGTGCCACCTGGGACAGGCCCCGGGGCCGAACTTATTATAAGAAACTCTTT. Translation: CATWDRPRGRTYYKKLF.

This clone is medium-sized by share. CDR3 sequence reads: CATWDRRGKLF. Written as DNA, the CDR3 is TGTGCCACCTGGGACCGGCGGGGGAAACTCTTT. This chain uses TRGV2 with TRGJ1 or TRGJ2. The J gene is not listed in TCRdb, so it was assigned here from a DNA match to germline. Germline V lookup: CDR1 EGSNGY, CDR2 YDSYNSKV. The junction had 8 bases not matched to a gene; V was cut back by 3 bases and J by 12 bases. The CDR3 covers 11 residues.

In its sample, this clone is medium-sized. The rearrangement links TRGV8 to TRGJ1 or TRGJ2. Since TCRdb gives no J gene, matching the DNA to germline was used here to assign it. V lost 0 bases and J lost 7; bases outside the gene matches: 9. This CDR3 contains 14 residues. CDR1 is VENAVY, CDR2 YDSYNSRV, per germline. The CDR3 region is CATWDRSMGYKKLF. CDR3 in DNA: TGTGCCACCTGGGATAGGTCTATGGGGTATAAGAAACTCTTT.